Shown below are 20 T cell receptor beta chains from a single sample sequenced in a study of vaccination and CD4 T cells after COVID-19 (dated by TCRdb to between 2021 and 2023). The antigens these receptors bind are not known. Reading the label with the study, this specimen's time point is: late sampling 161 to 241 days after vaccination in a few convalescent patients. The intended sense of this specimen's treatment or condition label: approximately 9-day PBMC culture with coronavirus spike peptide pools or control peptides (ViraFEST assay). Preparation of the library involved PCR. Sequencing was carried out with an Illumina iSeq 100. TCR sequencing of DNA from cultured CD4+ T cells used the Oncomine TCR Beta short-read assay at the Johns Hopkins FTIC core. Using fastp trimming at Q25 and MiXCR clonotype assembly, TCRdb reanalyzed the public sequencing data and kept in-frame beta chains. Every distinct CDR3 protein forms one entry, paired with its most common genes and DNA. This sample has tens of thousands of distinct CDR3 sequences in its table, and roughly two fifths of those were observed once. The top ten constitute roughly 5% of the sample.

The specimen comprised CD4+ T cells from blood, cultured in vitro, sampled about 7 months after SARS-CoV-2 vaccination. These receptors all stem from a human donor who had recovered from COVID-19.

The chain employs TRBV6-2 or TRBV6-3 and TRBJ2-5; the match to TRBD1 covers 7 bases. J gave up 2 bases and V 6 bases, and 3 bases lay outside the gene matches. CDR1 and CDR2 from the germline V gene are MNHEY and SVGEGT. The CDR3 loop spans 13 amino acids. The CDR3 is CASRKTGQETQYF. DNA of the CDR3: TGTGCCAGCAGGAAGACAGGGCAAGAGACCCAGTACTTC.

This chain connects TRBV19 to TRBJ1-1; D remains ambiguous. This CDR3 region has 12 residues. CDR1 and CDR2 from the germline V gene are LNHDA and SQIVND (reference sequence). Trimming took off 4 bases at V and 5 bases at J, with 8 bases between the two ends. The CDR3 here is CASSTGRTEAFF. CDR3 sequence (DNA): TGTGCCAGTAGTACCGGGCGGACTGAAGCTTTCTTT.

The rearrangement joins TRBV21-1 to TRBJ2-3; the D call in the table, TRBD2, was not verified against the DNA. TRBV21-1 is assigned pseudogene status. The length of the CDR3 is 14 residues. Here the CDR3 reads CASSTEDCTDTQYF. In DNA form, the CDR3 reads TGTGCCAGCAGCACCGAGGACTGCACAGATACGCAGTATTTT.

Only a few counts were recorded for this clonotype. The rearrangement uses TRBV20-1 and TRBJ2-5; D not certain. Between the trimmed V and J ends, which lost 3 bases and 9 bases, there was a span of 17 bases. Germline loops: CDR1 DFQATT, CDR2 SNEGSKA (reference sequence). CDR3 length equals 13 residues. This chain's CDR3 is CSARPPGFAAQYF. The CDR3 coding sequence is TGCAGTGCTAGGCCCCCCGGCTTTGCGGCCCAGTACTTC.

CDR3 residues: CASSEYRSANTEAFF. In DNA form, the CDR3 reads TGTGCCAGCAGTGAATACCGAAGCGCAAACACTGAAGCTTTCTTT. J is TRBJ1-1 and V is TRBV25-1; D ambiguous. The V gene's germline CDR1 is MGHDK and CDR2 SYGVNS. V was clipped by 0 bases and J by 2 bases, with 10 bases between them. The CDR3 contains 15 residues.

CDR3 in amino acids: CASSYESGYEQYF. In nucleotides, the CDR3 is TGTGCCAGCAGTTACGAGTCTGGGTACGAGCAGTACTTC. The chain has TRBV6-2 or TRBV6-3 and TRBJ2-7; D is unresolved. V was shortened by 2 bases and J by 4 bases, with 9 bases between the two germline ends. The CDR3 length is 13 residues. Germline values: CDR1 MNHEY, CDR2 SVGEGT.

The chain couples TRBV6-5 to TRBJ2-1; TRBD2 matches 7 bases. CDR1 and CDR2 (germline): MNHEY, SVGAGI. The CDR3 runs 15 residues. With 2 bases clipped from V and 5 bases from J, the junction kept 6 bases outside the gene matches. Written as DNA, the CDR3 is TGTGCCAGCAGTTACGGCAAGCGGGACGACAATGAGCAGTTCTTC. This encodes CASSYGKRDDNEQFF.

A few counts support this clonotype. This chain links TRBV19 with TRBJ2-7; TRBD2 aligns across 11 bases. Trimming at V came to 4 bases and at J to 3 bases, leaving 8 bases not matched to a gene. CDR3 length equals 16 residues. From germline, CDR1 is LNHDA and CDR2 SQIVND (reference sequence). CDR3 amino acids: CASSTVAGGSFYEQYF. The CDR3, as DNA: TGTGCCAGTAGTACTGTAGCGGGAGGGTCATTCTACGAGCAGTACTTC.

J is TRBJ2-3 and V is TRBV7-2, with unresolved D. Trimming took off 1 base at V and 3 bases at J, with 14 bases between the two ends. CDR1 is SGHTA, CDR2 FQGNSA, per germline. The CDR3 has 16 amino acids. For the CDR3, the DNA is TGTGCCAGCAGCTTAGTTTCGACCGAGGTAACAGATACGCAGTATTTT. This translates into CASSLVSTEVTDTQYF.

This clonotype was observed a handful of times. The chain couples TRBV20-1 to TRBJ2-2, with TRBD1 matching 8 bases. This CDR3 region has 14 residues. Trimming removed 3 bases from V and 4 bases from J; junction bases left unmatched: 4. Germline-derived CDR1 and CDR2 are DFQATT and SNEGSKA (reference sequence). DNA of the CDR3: TGCAGTGCTAGGCGGGACAGGAGCACCGGGGAGCTGTTTTTT. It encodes CSARRDRSTGELFF.

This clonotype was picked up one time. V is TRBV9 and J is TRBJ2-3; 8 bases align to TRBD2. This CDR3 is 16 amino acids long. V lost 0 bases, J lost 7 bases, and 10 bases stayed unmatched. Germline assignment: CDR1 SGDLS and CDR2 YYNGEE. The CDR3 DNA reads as TGTGCCAGCAGCGTAGCGGGAGGGACGAGCGGGAATACGCAGTATTTT. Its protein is CASSVAGGTSGNTQYF.

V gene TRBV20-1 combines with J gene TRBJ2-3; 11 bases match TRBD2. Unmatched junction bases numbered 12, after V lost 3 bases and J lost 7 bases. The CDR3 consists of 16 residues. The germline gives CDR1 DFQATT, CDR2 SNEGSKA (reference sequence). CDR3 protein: CSASGTSGLGRNTQYF. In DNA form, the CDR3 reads TGCAGTGCTAGTGGGACTAGCGGCCTAGGGCGAAATACGCAGTATTTT.

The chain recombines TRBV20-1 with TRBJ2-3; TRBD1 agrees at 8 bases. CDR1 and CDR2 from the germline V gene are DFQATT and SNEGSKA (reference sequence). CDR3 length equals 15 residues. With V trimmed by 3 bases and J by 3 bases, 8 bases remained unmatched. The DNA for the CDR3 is TGCAGTGCTAGCCGACAGGGGTTCTGGACAGATACGCAGTATTTT. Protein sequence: CSASRQGFWTDTQYF.

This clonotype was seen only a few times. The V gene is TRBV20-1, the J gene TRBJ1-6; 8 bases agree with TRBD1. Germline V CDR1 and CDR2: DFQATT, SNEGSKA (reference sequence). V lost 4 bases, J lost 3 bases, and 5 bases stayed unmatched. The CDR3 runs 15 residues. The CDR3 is CSAKTGGNYNSPLHF. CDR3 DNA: TGCAGTGCTAAAACAGGGGGTAACTATAATTCACCCCTCCACTTT.

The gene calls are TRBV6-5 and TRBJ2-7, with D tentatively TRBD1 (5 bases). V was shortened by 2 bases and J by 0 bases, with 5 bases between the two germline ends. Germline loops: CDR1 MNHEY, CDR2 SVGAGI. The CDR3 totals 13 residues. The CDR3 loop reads CASSYGASYEQYF. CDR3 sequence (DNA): TGTGCCAGCAGTTACGGGGCCTCCTACGAGCAGTACTTC.

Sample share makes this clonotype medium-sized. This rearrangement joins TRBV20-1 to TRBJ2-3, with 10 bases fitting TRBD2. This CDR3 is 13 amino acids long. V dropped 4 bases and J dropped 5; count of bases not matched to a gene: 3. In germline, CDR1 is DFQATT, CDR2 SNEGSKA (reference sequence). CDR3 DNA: TGCAGTGCTACCAGACTAGCGGGAGATACGCAGTATTTT. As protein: CSATRLAGDTQYF.

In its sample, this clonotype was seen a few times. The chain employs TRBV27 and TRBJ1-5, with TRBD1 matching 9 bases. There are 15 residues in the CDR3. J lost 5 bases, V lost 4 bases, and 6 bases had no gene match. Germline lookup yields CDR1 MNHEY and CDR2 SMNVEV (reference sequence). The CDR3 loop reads CASSYGQGRHQPQHF. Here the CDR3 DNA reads TGTGCCAGCAGTTACGGACAGGGGAGACATCAGCCCCAGCATTTT.

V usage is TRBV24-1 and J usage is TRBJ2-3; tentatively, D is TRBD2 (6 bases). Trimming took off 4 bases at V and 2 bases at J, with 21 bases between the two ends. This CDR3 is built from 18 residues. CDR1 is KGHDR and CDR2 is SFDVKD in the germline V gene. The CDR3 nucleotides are TGTGCCACCAGTGACAGCGGGCGGGGCGGACAAACCACAGATACGCAGTATTTT. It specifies CATSDSGRGGQTTDTQYF.

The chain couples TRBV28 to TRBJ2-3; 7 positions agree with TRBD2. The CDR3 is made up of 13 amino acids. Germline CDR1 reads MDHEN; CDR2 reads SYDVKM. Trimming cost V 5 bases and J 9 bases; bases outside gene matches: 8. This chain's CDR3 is CASSPTGGNTQYF. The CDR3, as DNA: TGTGCCAGCAGTCCAACCGGGGGGAACACGCAGTATTTT.

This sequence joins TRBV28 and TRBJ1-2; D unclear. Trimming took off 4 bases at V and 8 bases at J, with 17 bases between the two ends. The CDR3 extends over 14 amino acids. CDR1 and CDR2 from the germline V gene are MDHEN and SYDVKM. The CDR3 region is CASSSPSPPRGYTF. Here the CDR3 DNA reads TGTGCCAGCAGTTCGCCCTCTCCACCGAGGGGCTACACCTTC.